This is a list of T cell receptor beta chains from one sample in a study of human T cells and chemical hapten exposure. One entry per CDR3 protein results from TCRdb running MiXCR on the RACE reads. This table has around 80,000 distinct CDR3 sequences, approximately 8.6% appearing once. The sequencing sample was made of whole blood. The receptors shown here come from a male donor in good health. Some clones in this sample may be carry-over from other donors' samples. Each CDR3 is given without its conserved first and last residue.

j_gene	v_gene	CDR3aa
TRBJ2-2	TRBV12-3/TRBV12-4	ASKIGMANTGELF
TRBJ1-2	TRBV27	ASRGQGWSYT
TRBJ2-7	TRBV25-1	ASSEGEGYEQY
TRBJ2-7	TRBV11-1	ASSLSQGLHEQY
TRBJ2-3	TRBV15	ATSRDPASGSTDTQY
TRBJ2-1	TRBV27	ASRKLETFYNEQF
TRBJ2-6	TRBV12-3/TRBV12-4	ASSGTLGRNSGANVLT
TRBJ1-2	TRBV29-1	SVAPGGQYGYT
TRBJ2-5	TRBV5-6	ASSLRVLRTQETQH
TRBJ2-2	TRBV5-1	ASSLKGTTNTGELF